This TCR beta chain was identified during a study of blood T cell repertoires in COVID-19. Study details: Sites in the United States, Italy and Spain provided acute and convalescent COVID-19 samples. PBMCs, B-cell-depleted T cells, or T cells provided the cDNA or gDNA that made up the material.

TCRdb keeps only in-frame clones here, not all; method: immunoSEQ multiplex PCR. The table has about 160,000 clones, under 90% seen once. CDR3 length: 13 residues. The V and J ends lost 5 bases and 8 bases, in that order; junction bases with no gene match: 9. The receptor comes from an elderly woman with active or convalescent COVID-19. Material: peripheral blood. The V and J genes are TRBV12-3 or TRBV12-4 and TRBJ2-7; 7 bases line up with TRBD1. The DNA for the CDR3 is TGTGCCAGCAGTCGGGACAGCTCTAGGCAGCAGTACTTC. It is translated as CASSRDSSRQQYF.